This T cell receptor (beta chain) derives from a study of shared clonotypes between healthy human individuals. Clones were read by immunoSEQ multiplex PCR, and TCRdb kept only the in-frame ones, dropping some. The data contain around 1.1 million clones, around three quarters of them singletons. CDR1 and CDR2 from the germline V gene are MDHEN and SYDVKM. V lost 3 bases and J 0 bases, leaving 11 bases between the germline ends. This CDR3 is 16 amino acids long. At least ten counts were recorded for this clone. The source of this sequence is a man between 18 and 35 years old in good health. Some clones in this sample may be carry-over from other donors' samples. This chain uses TRBV28 with TRBJ1-4, with D perhaps matching TRBD1 (5 bases). The sample was memory CD4+ T cells from PBMCs. Subset in this sample: CD45RA-negative fraction. The CDR3, as DNA: TGTGCCAGCAGTTTTTTAGGGGTTGCAACTAATGAAAAACTGTTTTTT. Its protein is CASSFLGVATNEKLFF. Looking up the rest from reference TRBV28 and TRBJ1-4 gives the full variable domain: DVKVTQSSRYLVKRTGEKVFLECVQDMDHENMFWYRQDPGLGLRLIYFSYDVKMKEKGDIPEGYSVSREKKERFSLILESASTNQTSMYLCASSFLGVATNEKLFFGSGTQLSVL.